The text below deals with one TCR beta chain. The antigen remains undetermined. A single base separates this from a much larger clone, so it may be a read error. Per the germline V gene, CDR1 is KGHSH and CDR2 is LQKENI. The length of the CDR3 is 12 residues. Trimming left V 5 bases short and J 10 bases short, with 14 bases between. Diagnosis relied on clinical symptoms, serum thyroxine and TRAb, thyroid ultrasound and orbital computed tomography. Fresh peripheral blood, around 9.5 ml, yielded the PBMCs. This record belongs to a study of T cells in Graves' hyperthyroidism and ophthalmopathy. In the study overall: Peripheral blood was drawn at first diagnosis, prior to all treatment. Broader study findings: Among thyroid clonotypes expanded above 0.001, most also appeared in blood.

Amplified TCR beta CDR3 regions came from RNA transcripts. In the first-round RT-PCR of the TCR CDR3, the HTBI primer set was used. TCRdb independently ran MiXCR on the multiplex PCR reads; one entry per CDR3 protein. The sample consists of 470,000 or so distinct CDR3 sequences, less than 25% of them appearing once. The source material was blood. This TCR derives from a man aged 18 to 29 with Graves' hyperthyroidism. The chain combines TRBV18 with TRBJ1-1; TRBD1 might be the D (5 bases). The CDR3 protein is CASSAGRLGAFF. The CDR3, as DNA: TGTGCCAGCTCAGCAGGGCGCCTTGGAGCTTTCTTT.